This T cell receptor (beta chain) was documented in a study of cytomegalovirus exposure and HLA in healthy donors. Unmatched junction bases numbered 6, after V lost 7 bases and J lost 6 bases. The CDR3 spans 14 residues. CDR1 SNHLY and CDR2 FYNNEI come from the germline V gene. Findings and caveats of the study: Specificity for CMV antigens was confirmed in vitro for a few of the CMV-associated chains.

Primers for the PCR totalled 60 Vbeta and 13 Jbeta. Measured with immunoSEQ multiplex PCR; TCRdb has only the in-frame clones, and not every one. The sample holds under 200,000 clones, around nine tenths seen once. As for this clone: Antigen: not known.

The sequencing input was PBMCs. The chain combines TRBV2 with TRBJ2-1; 10 positions agree with TRBD2. This clonotype originated in a woman younger than 45 in good health and CMV-seronegative. The CDR3 DNA reads TGTGCCAGCAACTATTTAGCGGGAGGCAATGAGCAGTTCTTC. The encoded protein is CASNYLAGGNEQFF.